This record concerns one T cell receptor beta chain sequence. Its matching antigen is unknown. CDR1 is MNHNS, CDR2 SASEGT, per germline. Trimming cost V 4 bases and J 1 base, with 9 bases left between them. The CDR3 sequence is 14 residues long. This sample stems from a study of siplizumab effects on memory and regulatory T cells. Study-wide results and limits: Both greater diversity than memory cells and a major contribution to the alloresponse seemed to characterize naive T cells.

Produced via immunoSEQ multiplex PCR; TCRdb's table is partial and in-frame only. The table shows roughly 110,000 clones, with around 93% occurring only once. The gene calls are TRBV6-1 and TRBJ2-3, with D possibly being TRBD2 (5 bases). Sequenced sample: non-Treg CD4+ T cells sorted from blood. The receptor comes from a human donor in good health. The CDR3 loop reads CASSGYGGTDTQYF. The CDR3 region has the DNA TGTGCCAGCAGTGGATACGGGGGCACAGATACGCAGTATTTT.